This passage covers 27 T cell receptor beta chains from one sample sequenced in a study of OX40 agonist ivuxolimab in advanced cancers. This table comes from immunoSEQ multiplex PCR, and its TCRdb copy is limited to in-frame clones, with some not included. The repertoire holds about 40,000 clones, with around 89% as singletons. The source was CD4+ or CD8+ T cells sorted from blood, collected in a trial of the OX40 agonist ivuxolimab. The receptors here all came from an adult with an advanced solid tumor such as melanoma, head and neck, liver or kidney cancer.

This sequence joins TRBV9 and TRBJ2-1; D is uncertain. There are 13 residues in the CDR3. V was shortened by 2 bases and J by 6 bases, with 9 bases between the two germline ends. The germline V gene has CDR1 SGDLS and CDR2 YYNGEE. CDR3 amino acids: CASSVFRGNEQFF. CDR3 nucleotide sequence: TGTGCCAGCAGCGTGTTCAGAGGCAATGAGCAGTTCTTC.

This chain joins TRBV27 and TRBJ2-2, with 7 positions matching TRBD2. Trimming cost V 9 bases and J 6 bases; bases outside gene matches: 10. CDR1 MNHEY and CDR2 SMNVEV come from the germline V gene (reference sequence). CDR3 length equals 14 residues. The CDR3, as DNA: TGTGCCAGTAAGGGACTTAGCGGGTCCGGGGAGCTGTTTTTT. Translated: CASKGLSGSGELFF.

Concerning this clone itself: The junction differs from germline at one of its ends, possibly a read error. The chain links TRBV7-7 to TRBJ2-5, with 11 bases lining up with TRBD2. The CDR3 spans 15 residues. Germline lookup yields CDR1 SSHAT and CDR2 FNYEAQ (reference sequence). CDR3 DNA: TGTGCTAGCAGCTCTGGGCTAGCGGGAGGAGAGACCCAGTACTTC. As protein: CASSSGLAGGETQYF.

The V gene is TRBV11-2, the J gene TRBJ2-2; 9 bases are shared with TRBD1. CDR1 and CDR2 (germline): SGHAT, FQNNGV. The V gene end was trimmed by 1 base and the J gene end by 5 bases; junction bases not matched to a gene: 2. The CDR3 sequence is 15 residues long. As DNA, the CDR3 is TGTGCCAGCAGCTTAGTGACAGGGGGGACCGGGGAGCTGTTTTTT. Protein sequence: CASSLVTGGTGELFF.

The gene calls are TRBV2 and TRBJ2-1, with 11 bases identical to TRBD2. CDR3 length: 21 residues. The V segment lost 6 bases and the J segment 9 bases; nucleotides outside the gene matches: 28. Germline lookup yields CDR1 SNHLY and CDR2 FYNNEI. This CDR3 is CASRNGQGSGGELAGVGEQFF. CDR3 nucleotides: TGTGCCAGCAGGAATGGGCAGGGGTCCGGAGGTGAACTAGCGGGAGTCGGTGAGCAGTTCTTC.

The chain combines TRBV2 with TRBJ2-1; D unresolved. The CDR3 length is 10 residues. Germline values: CDR1 SNHLY, CDR2 FYNNEI. Between the trimmed V and J ends, which lost 6 bases and 6 bases, there was a span of 3 bases. The CDR3 loop reads CASRGNEQFF. CDR3 coding DNA: TGTGCCAGCAGAGGCAATGAGCAGTTCTTC.

This clone appeared a single time. This chain uses TRBV9 with TRBJ2-1; tentative D call: TRBD2 (6 bases). Trimming left V 2 bases short and J 11 bases short, with 20 bases between. Germline lookup yields CDR1 SGDLS and CDR2 YYNGEE. This CDR3 contains 15 residues. The CDR3 is CASSVRPGLGMKQFF. DNA of the CDR3: TGTGCCAGCAGCGTCCGGCCGGGACTGGGGATGAAGCAGTTCTTC.

This sequence joins TRBV5-6 and TRBJ2-1; perhaps D is TRBD1 or TRBD2 (5 bases each). Germline CDR1 and CDR2: SGHDT and YYEEEE. V was trimmed by 3 bases and J by 3 bases, leaving 7 bases between them. The CDR3 totals 13 residues. The DNA of the CDR3 is TGTGCCAGCAGCTGGGGGTACTACAATGAGCAGTTCTTC. Its protein product is CASSWGYYNEQFF.

The gene calls are TRBV5-5 and TRBJ1-1; D may be TRBD1 (5 bases). CDR1 and CDR2 (germline): SGHKS, YYEKEE (reference sequence). There are 15 residues in the CDR3. The germline V and J ends were trimmed by 4 bases and 3 bases, with 16 bases remaining between them. CDR3 nucleotides: TGTGCCAGCAGCCAACCTTGGGGGGGAGACACTGAAGCTTTCTTT. This translates into CASSQPWGGDTEAFF. Complete variable domain (other parts from reference TRBV5-5 and TRBJ1-1): DAGVTQSPTHLIKTRGQQVTLRCSPISGHKSVSWYQQVLGQGPQFIFQYYEKEERGRGNFPDRFSARQFPNYSSELNVNALLLGDSALYLCASSQPWGGDTEAFFGQGTRLTVV.

The rearrangement joins TRBV5-6 to TRBJ2-6; D is possibly TRBD1 (5 bases). The CDR3 loop spans 16 amino acids. V lost 4 bases, J lost 1 base, and 12 bases lay in between. Per germline, CDR1 SGHDT and CDR2 YYEEEE. This CDR3 is CASSPWSGSGANVLTF. CDR3 in DNA: TGTGCCAGCAGCCCTTGGTCAGGGTCTGGGGCCAACGTCCTGACTTTC.

This clone has only a few counts. V gene TRBV11-2 combines with J gene TRBJ2-5; D unresolved. Germline V lookup: CDR1 SGHAT, CDR2 FQNNGV. V lost 0 bases to trimming and J lost 0 bases, with 5 bases between them. The CDR3 extends over 14 amino acids. CDR3 protein: CASSLELDQETQYF. The CDR3 coding sequence is TGTGCCAGCAGCTTAGAGCTAGACCAAGAGACCCAGTACTTC.

The chain combines TRBV9 with TRBJ1-3; D unclear. The length of the CDR3 is 15 residues. CDR1 is SGDLS, CDR2 YYNGEE, per germline. With 3 bases removed from V and 0 bases from J, the gap between germline ends came to 10 bases. DNA for the CDR3: TGTGCCAGCAGCGGGCCATCGGGCTCTGGAAACACCATATATTTT. Translated: CASSGPSGSGNTIYF. The variable domain in full, completed from reference TRBV9 and TRBJ1-3, reads DSGVTQTPKHLITATGQRVTLRCSPRSGDLSVYWYQQSLDQGLQFLIQYYNGEERAKGNILERFSAQQFPDLHSELNLSSLELGDSALYFCASSGPSGSGNTIYFGEGSWLTVV.

In this sample, this clone turned up once. This chain connects TRBV13 to TRBJ1-4, with D possibly matching TRBD1 (6 bases). Germline V CDR1 and CDR2: PRHDT, FYEKMQ (reference sequence). CDR3 length equals 16 residues. The ends were cut back, 0 bases at V and 3 bases at J, with 11 bases in the middle. As DNA, the CDR3 is TGTGCCAGCAGCTTAGGAGAGGGGGGAGCTAATGAAAAACTGTTTTTT. Amino acid sequence: CASSLGEGGANEKLFF.

V and J are TRBV13 and TRBJ1-1; no firm D call. Trimming shortened V by 3 bases and J by 7 bases, and 3 bases separated the two germline ends. The length of the CDR3 is 10 residues. Germline CDR1 PRHDT, CDR2 FYEKMQ (reference sequence). The CDR3 region is CASSLSEAFF. The CDR3 nucleotides read TGTGCCAGCAGCTTGAGTGAAGCTTTCTTT.

The rearrangement uses TRBV12-5 and TRBJ2-3, with 12 bases fitting TRBD2. This CDR3 region has 14 residues. Germline trimming cut 5 bases from V and 5 bases from J; bases unmatched to any gene: 2. The germline V gene encodes CDR1 LGHNT and CDR2 FRNRAP. The CDR3 loop is CASGKGLAGDTQYF. In DNA form, the CDR3 reads TGTGCTAGTGGTAAGGGACTAGCGGGAGATACGCAGTATTTT.

This clone appeared a few times. This sequence joins TRBV5-4 and TRBJ2-1, with 8 nucleotides matching TRBD2. The CDR3 is 13 residues long. V was pared by 4 bases and J by 8 bases, with 5 bases of the junction left unmatched. Per germline, CDR1 SGHNT and CDR2 YYREEE (reference sequence). CDR3 protein: CASSTGLVDEQFF. The DNA of the CDR3 is TGTGCCAGCAGCACGGGACTAGTCGATGAGCAGTTCTTC.

The chain combines TRBV4-1 with TRBJ2-7, with TRBD2 as a possible D gene (6 bases). The CDR3 runs 15 residues. Germline CDR1 reads MGHRA; CDR2 reads YSYEKL. Trimming shortened V by 1 base and J by 3 bases, and 13 bases separated the two germline ends. Written as DNA, the CDR3 is TGCGCCAGCAGCCAAGTAGCGGACACAAACTACGAGCAGTACTTC. This sequence encodes CASSQVADTNYEQYF.

The V gene is TRBV7-8, the J gene TRBJ2-7; no clear D. V was pared by 2 bases and J by 5 bases, with 16 bases between. The CDR3 consists of 15 residues. Germline CDR1 SGHVS, CDR2 FQNEAQ. The CDR3 here is CASSLSIAFFDEQYF. The CDR3 bases are TGTGCCAGCAGCTTATCTATAGCTTTCTTCGACGAGCAGTACTTC.

This clone was detected once. In DNA form, the CDR3 reads TGTGCCAGCAGCCCGGACAGGGGAACCTACGAGCAGTACTTC. Its protein product is CASSPDRGTYEQYF. V gene TRBV6-5 combines with J gene TRBJ2-7; 9 bases are a match to TRBD1. CDR3 length: 14 amino acids. Germline V CDR1 and CDR2: MNHEY, SVGAGI. Trimming removed 6 bases from V and 2 bases from J; junction bases left unmatched: 5.

This clone was found once. The gene calls are TRBV27 and TRBJ2-7; D remains unclear. The length of the CDR3 is 14 residues. Trimming removed 5 bases from V and 0 bases from J, with 11 bases in between. Germline V gives CDR1 MNHEY, CDR2 SMNVEV (reference sequence). CDR3 DNA sequence: TGTGCCAGCAGTCCAACCTGGGCCTCCTACGAGCAGTACTTC. Translation: CASSPTWASYEQYF.

The rearrangement uses TRBV6-5 and TRBJ2-1; possibly TRBD2 for D (6 bases). V lost 0 bases and J 0 bases, leaving 9 bases between the germline ends. The CDR3 contains 16 residues. Germline V gene data show CDR1 as MNHEY and CDR2 as SVGAGI. CDR3 nucleotides: TGTGCCAGCAGTTACTCTTTACTAGCCTCCTACAATGAGCAGTTCTTC. It codes for CASSYSLLASYNEQFF.

This sequence joins TRBV14 and TRBJ2-1; 11 bases agree with TRBD2. Germline V lookup: CDR1 SGHDN, CDR2 FVKESK. This CDR3 region has 17 residues. After removal of 5 bases from V and 7 bases from J, the junction contained 13 bases not matched to a gene. The CDR3: CASSSRLAGSHVNEQFF. As DNA, the CDR3 is TGTGCCAGCAGCTCGAGACTAGCGGGAAGTCATGTTAATGAGCAGTTCTTC.

In its sample, this clone is large. V and J are TRBV29-1 and TRBJ2-7; D is uncertain. The germline V gene has CDR1 SQVTM and CDR2 ANQGSEA. The CDR3 covers 12 residues. Trimming removed 0 bases at V and 0 bases at J, with 3 bases between. CDR3 residues: CSVEDSSYEQYF. DNA of the CDR3: TGCAGCGTTGAAGACAGCTCCTACGAGCAGTACTTC.

The chain joins TRBV5-1 to TRBJ2-7, with 14 bases that match TRBD2. The J segment lost 0 bases and the V segment lost 3 bases, leaving 11 bases of the junction unmatched. The CDR3 sequence is 19 residues long. Per the germline V gene, CDR1 is SGHRS and CDR2 is YFSETQ. CDR3 sequence reads: CASSSEGLAGAFFSYEQYF. In nucleotides, the CDR3 is TGCGCCAGCAGCTCGGAGGGACTAGCGGGGGCCTTCTTCTCCTACGAGCAGTACTTC.

Details on this clone: The limits of the CDR3 on the DNA are not certain, so only TCRdb's listed CDR3 is given. The chain uses TRBV21-1 and TRBJ2-3; no DNA check was done on the table's D call, TRBD2. TRBV21-1 is assigned pseudogene status. 17 amino acids form the CDR3, both terminal residues included. The CDR3 loop is CASSKILVAGGADTQYF.

V usage is TRBV5-4 and J usage is TRBJ2-5, with 9 positions matching TRBD1. Germline CDR1 reads SGHNT; CDR2 reads YYREEE (reference sequence). This CDR3 region has 17 residues. Losses at the gene ends were 1 base for V and 6 bases for J; bases not matched to a gene: 13. CDR3: CASSLYGLGQGGKTQYF. CDR3 coding DNA: TGTGCCAGCAGCTTGTACGGGTTGGGACAGGGAGGGAAGACCCAGTACTTC.

The chain joins TRBV4-1 to TRBJ2-1, with 11 bases fitting TRBD2. The V gene end was trimmed by 4 bases and the J gene end by 4 bases; junction bases not matched to a gene: 3. Germline CDR1 reads MGHRA; CDR2 reads YSYEKL. The CDR3 spans 15 residues. The CDR3 sequence: CASSLAGGIYNEQFF. DNA of the CDR3: TGCGCCAGCAGCCTAGCGGGAGGGATATACAATGAGCAGTTCTTC.